Sequencing of this T cell receptor (beta chain) was carried out in a study of cytomegalovirus exposure and HLA in healthy donors. General study findings and limits: Investigators reported some 150 TCR beta chains as tied to cytomegalovirus. TCR sequences were mostly rare, though some public TCRs occurred in many donors. In the roughly 130 validation repertoires, a later analysis found that first-cohort TCR clusters tended to co-occur.

CDR1 and CDR2 from the germline V gene are MNHEY and SVGAGI. Trimming removed 6 bases from V and 8 bases from J, with 7 bases in between. CDR3 size: 11 residues. Generated by immunoSEQ multiplex PCR, the TCRdb table keeps only in-frame clones and is missing some. The sample lists tens of thousands of clones; 80% to 90% were seen once. Concerning this clone: Its antigen is as yet unknown.

From the 120-subject validation cohort, which was separate from the roughly 620-subject first cohort, the donors were drawn. Sequences were obtained from PBMCs. The chain joins TRBV6-5 to TRBJ1-4; D is unclear. This TCR came from a woman aged 18-35 years in good health and CMV-seropositive. In DNA form, the CDR3 reads TGTGCCAGCAGGCAGAGGGAAAAACTGTTTTTT. It encodes CASRQREKLFF.